This record concerns one T cell receptor (beta chain) sequence. This clonotype has at least ten counts. Its antigen target is currently unknown. Nothing much larger sits one base from this clone, and base qualities are not available. The sample originates from a study of T cells in Graves' hyperthyroidism and ophthalmopathy (dated by TCRdb to between 2018 and 2020). In terms of the full investigation: Peripheral blood samples were taken at initial diagnosis, before any treatment was given. To identify distinguishing TCR V-J signatures, a discovery cohort of about a hundred patients was used, comprising 43 with Graves' ophthalmopathy and approximately 58 with stable Graves' hyperthyroidism. An independent validation cohort of around 19 hyperthyroidism patients and about 16 patients who later progressed to ophthalmopathy tested prospective prediction of ophthalmopathy. The 100 discovery patients were randomly split 7:3 into training and test sets. In addition, the study compared T-cell repertoires in thyroid tissue and in blood from roughly six Graves' hyperthyroidism patients. Once sampling was done, hyperthyroidism patients were given methimazole at a starting dose of 30 mg daily, whereas ophthalmopathy patients were given high-dose intravenous methylprednisolone. The paper reports TCR Vbeta CDR3 sequencing of 130 to 150 peripheral blood samples: 40 or so ophthalmopathy, roughly 80 hyperthyroidism and some 17 progressor patients.

The germline V gene provides CDR1 MNHEY and CDR2 SVGEGT. The CDR3 starts with the cysteine, ends with the phenylalanine, and has 19 residues. Only the CDR3 DNA stays, 57 bases, in frame from base 1. Trimming takes 3 bases off V and 1 base off J; junction bases not matched to a gene: 9. General conclusions and limits of the study: Sample size was not statistically predetermined, and investigators were not blinded to group allocation. In validation, progression to ophthalmopathy was predicted by the model with 70.59% sensitivity and 72.22% specificity, a median of about 6 months before onset. A 13 V-J signature model separated ophthalmopathy from stable hyperthyroidism, with approximately 87% sensitivity and about 81% specificity in cross-validation and 80%/75% in testing. Most expanded thyroid clonotypes (frequency above 0.001) were also detected in blood, a finding suggesting that blood repertoires may reflect thyroid immune responses.

Stable Graves' hyperthyroidism was defined as the absence of progression to ophthalmopathy over 18 months of follow-up. Hyperthyroidism patients were newly diagnosed, with disease duration under 2 months, and aged 18 to 65 years. Exclusion was applied to patients with uncontrolled infections, other autoimmune diseases, pregnancy or lactation. Clinical symptoms, serum thyroxine and TRAb, thyroid ultrasound, and orbital computed tomography formed the basis for the diagnoses. PBMCs were isolated from about 9 ml of fresh peripheral blood by Ficoll-Paque density gradient centrifugation. Trizol reagent was used to extract total RNA, and RNA quality was then checked on an Agilent 2100 Bioanalyzer. Amplification of TCR beta CDR3 regions was carried out from RNA transcripts. A first-round RT-PCR of the TCR CDR3 used the HTBI primer set with the Qiagen OneStep RT-PCR kit. Libraries were constructed in a second round of multiplex PCR, after which size selection and purification were performed. Paired-end sequencing of the libraries was performed with 100 bp reads on an Illumina HiSeq2000. Turning to the authors' computational methods: SOAPnuke was used to process the raw data, with reads discarded if the reads contained adapters or uncalled bases, had a mean Phred below 15, or lacked an exact constant-primer or identifier match. High-quality paired reads were merged with COPE v1.2.5, and unique nucleotide sequences were defined as clonotypes. Clonotypes were aligned to IMGT TRBV, TRBD and TRBJ reference segments using MiTCR v1.1. The analysis was restricted to V-J combinations with a frequency above 0.0001, which together covered 99.2% of the repertoires. A TCS score was defined as the ratio of F50 (clonal expansion) to E x V (chaos), with BLOSUM62-based TCRdist applied between CDR3 peptides within each V-J. Welch's t-statistics and random forest reduced roughly 530 V-J features to 13, which were used in a naive Bayes classifier (R e1071). The public reads were quality trimmed at Q25 with fastp and then assembled into clones with MiXCR by TCRdb, keeping productive beta chains. All rows with the same CDR3 protein become a single entry with the most common DNA and genes. These V and J calls originate from TCRdb's pipeline instead of the authors' own analysis. Across this sample there are hundreds of thousands of distinct CDR3 sequences, with about a fifth seen only once. The ten largest clones represent roughly 3.5% of the sample.

The receptor was derived from a woman aged 18 to 35 with Graves' hyperthyroidism. The chain uses TRBV6-2 or TRBV6-3 and TRBJ2-2; TRBD2 fits 12 bases in the junction. Sequencing was performed on blood. This receptor carries the CDR3 CASSYKRTSGDWNTGELFF. The bases read TGTGCCAGCAGTTATAAGCGGACTAGCGGGGATTGGAACACCGGGGAGCTGTTTTTT.